The 14 T cell receptor beta chains listed next were all sequenced from one sample in a study of identical twins. In TCRdb, the 5' RACE reads were re-called with MiXCR into one record per CDR3 protein. The sample carries a few hundred thousand distinct CDR3 sequences, around 9.6% recorded once. The data also belong to a second study, concerning yellow fever vaccine responses in identical twins.

Sequenced sample: PBMCs. The receptor set was obtained from a woman aged 18-35 years in good health.

The chain is built from TRBV9 and TRBJ2-5; TRBD2 matches at 15 bases. Germline loops: CDR1 SGDLS, CDR2 YYNGEE. J lost 2 bases, V lost 4 bases, and 12 bases had no gene match. This CDR3 contains 19 residues. CDR3 sequence: CASSSVRTSGGAYQETQYF. Here the CDR3 DNA reads TGTGCCAGCAGCTCCGTTCGGACTAGCGGGGGGGCGTATCAAGAGACCCAGTACTTC.

This clonotype was found many times. The V call is TRBV5-1, the J call TRBJ2-4; 9 nucleotides line up with TRBD2. Germline assignment: CDR1 SGHRS and CDR2 YFSETQ. J lost 1 base, V lost 5 bases, and 16 bases had no gene match. CDR3 size: 19 residues. CDR3 in amino acids: CASSSLAGGLDSAKNIQYF. For the CDR3, the DNA is TGCGCCAGCAGTTCCCTGGCGGGGGGGCTTGACTCGGCCAAAAACATTCAGTACTTC.

This clonotype came up a few times. The chain employs TRBV21-1 and TRBJ2-3; no check of the table's D call, TRBD2, against the DNA was made. TRBV21-1 is tagged as a pseudogene. CDR3 length: 16 residues. CDR3 in amino acids: CASSNGTSRRTDTQYF. As DNA, the CDR3 is TGTGCCAGCAGCAACGGGACTAGCCGGAGAACAGATACGCAGTATTTT.

This clonotype was observed a handful of times. Written as DNA, the CDR3 is TGTGCCAGCAGTGAATTCCTAGGGGGGCAGCCCCAGCATTTT. It translates to CASSEFLGGQPQHF. The chain recombines TRBV6-1 with TRBJ1-5; D possibly corresponds to TRBD1 (6 bases). The CDR3 extends over 14 amino acids. Between the trimmed V and J ends, which lost 2 bases and 7 bases, there was a span of 12 bases. Germline CDR1 MNHNS, CDR2 SASEGT.

This clonotype was seen ten or more times. This rearrangement joins TRBV7-9 to TRBJ1-1; 11 nucleotides agree with TRBD1. Germline-derived CDR1 and CDR2 are SEHNR and FQNEAQ (reference sequence). The CDR3 loop spans 14 amino acids. With V trimmed by 3 bases and J by 4 bases, 1 base remained unmatched. The CDR3 loop reads CASSFGTGGTEAFF. In DNA form, the CDR3 reads TGTGCCAGCAGCTTCGGGACAGGGGGCACTGAAGCTTTCTTT.

The chain combines TRBV7-2 with TRBJ2-1; D is unclear. Germline CDR1 and CDR2: SGHTA and FQGNSA. Trimming pared 1 base from V and 5 bases from J, leaving 9 bases between. This CDR3 contains 14 residues. DNA for the CDR3: TGTGCCAGCAGCTTAGGGGTAGACAACAATGAGCAGTTCTTC. Translated, it gives CASSLGVDNNEQFF.

This clonotype has ten or more counts. This chain uses TRBV4-3 with TRBJ2-3; weak D call: TRBD1 (6 bases). CDR3 length equals 17 residues. Trimming cost V 1 base and J 2 bases, with 16 bases left between them. CDR1 and CDR2 from the germline V gene are LGHNA and YSLEER. The chain's CDR3 is CASSQGLQQGPTDTQYF. As DNA, the CDR3 is TGCGCCAGCAGCCAAGGGCTCCAACAGGGCCCCACAGATACGCAGTATTTT.

Ten or more counts support this clonotype. V usage is TRBV3-1 and J usage is TRBJ2-7, with 7 bases aligning to TRBD2. This CDR3 spans 16 amino acids. Germline V gene data show CDR1 as LGHDT and CDR2 as YNNKEL (reference sequence). The junction had 9 bases not matched to a gene; V was cut back by 0 bases and J by 4 bases. The CDR3 DNA sequence: TGTGCCAGCAGCCAAGAATTCGCGGGAGTTGGATACGAGCAGTACTTC. Translated: CASSQEFAGVGYEQYF.

This clonotype was seen a few times. The chain recombines TRBV3-1 with TRBJ1-5, with TRBD1 matching 8 bases. The CDR3 extends over 16 amino acids. Losses at the gene ends were 2 bases for V and 4 bases for J; bases not matched to a gene: 7. Germline CDR1 reads LGHDT; CDR2 reads YNNKEL (reference sequence). CDR3 sequence reads: CASSQSSTGVNQPQHF. CDR3 coding DNA: TGTGCCAGCAGCCAATCGTCGACAGGGGTGAATCAGCCCCAGCATTTT.

This clonotype was seen repeatedly, ten times or more. The rearrangement uses TRBV12-3 or TRBV12-4 and TRBJ2-7; the D gene is possibly TRBD1 (6 bases). The CDR3 runs to 14 residues. V dropped 6 bases and J dropped 5 bases, with 17 bases sitting between them. The CDR3 DNA is TGTGCCAGCAGGTACCGACAGGTTCGCGACGAGCAGTACTTC. This translates into CASRYRQVRDEQYF.

This clonotype was seen many times. The V gene is TRBV24-1, the J gene TRBJ1-1; 11 nucleotides align to TRBD1. Germline lookup yields CDR1 KGHDR and CDR2 SFDVKD. Losses at the gene ends were 5 bases for V and 8 bases for J; bases not matched to a gene: 12. This CDR3 spans 16 amino acids. CDR3 nucleotides: TGTGCCACCAGTGGTGGAGGAGAGGACAGGGGGCTAGAAGCTTTCTTT. It specifies CATSGGGEDRGLEAFF.

This clonotype was recorded at least ten times. The chain recombines TRBV12-3 or TRBV12-4 with TRBJ1-1; D gene unclear. This CDR3 is built from 14 residues. V was shortened by 2 bases and J by 3 bases, with 10 bases between the two germline ends. The CDR3 protein is CASSLPVLHTEAFF. In nucleotides, the CDR3 is TGTGCCAGCAGTTTACCAGTGTTGCACACTGAAGCTTTCTTT.

This clonotype was recorded a few times. The rearrangement links TRBV2 to TRBJ2-3; D gene ambiguous. With 0 bases removed from V and 4 bases from J, the gap between germline ends came to 17 bases. Germline CDR1 reads SNHLY; CDR2 reads FYNNEI. CDR3 length: 17 amino acids. The CDR3 DNA is TGTGCCAGCAGTGAAGCGCACGTTTCTGACCCCTCAGATACGCAGTATTTT. Its translation is CASSEAHVSDPSDTQYF.

The chain employs TRBV23-1 and TRBJ2-3; maybe TRBD1 (5 bases). TRBV23-1 is classed as an ORF, of uncertain function. With 3 bases removed from V and 2 bases from J, the gap between germline ends came to 18 bases. There are 17 residues in the CDR3. The CDR3 loop reads CASSHSTTDSSTDTQYF. The CDR3 region has the DNA TGCGCCAGCAGTCACTCAACGACAGACTCGTCCACAGATACGCAGTATTTT.